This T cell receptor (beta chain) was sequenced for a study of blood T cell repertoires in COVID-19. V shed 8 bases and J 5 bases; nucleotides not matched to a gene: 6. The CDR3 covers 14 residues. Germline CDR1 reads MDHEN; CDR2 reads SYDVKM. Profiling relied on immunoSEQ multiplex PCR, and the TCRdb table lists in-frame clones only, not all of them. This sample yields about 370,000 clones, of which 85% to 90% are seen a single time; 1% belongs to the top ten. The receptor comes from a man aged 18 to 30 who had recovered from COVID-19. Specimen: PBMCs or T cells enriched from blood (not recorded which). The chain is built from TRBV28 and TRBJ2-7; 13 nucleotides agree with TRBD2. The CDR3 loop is CASWTSGRVNEQYF. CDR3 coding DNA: TGTGCCAGCTGGACTAGCGGGAGAGTGAACGAGCAGTACTTC.